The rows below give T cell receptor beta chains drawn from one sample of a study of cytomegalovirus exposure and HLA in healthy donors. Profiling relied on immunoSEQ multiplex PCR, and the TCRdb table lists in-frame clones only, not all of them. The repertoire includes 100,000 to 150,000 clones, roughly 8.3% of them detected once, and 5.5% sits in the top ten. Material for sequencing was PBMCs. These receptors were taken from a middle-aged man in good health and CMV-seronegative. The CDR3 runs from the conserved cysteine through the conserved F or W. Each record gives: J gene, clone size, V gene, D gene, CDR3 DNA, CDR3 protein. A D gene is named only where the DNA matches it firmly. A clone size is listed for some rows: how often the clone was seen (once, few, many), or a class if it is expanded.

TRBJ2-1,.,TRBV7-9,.,TGTGCCAGCAGTTACGGACAAGCCGCTCGCGATGAGCAGTTCTTC,CASSYGQAARDEQFF
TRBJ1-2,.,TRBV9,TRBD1,TGTGCCAGCAGCCCTCACAGGGGACCCAACTATGGCTACACCTTC,CASSPHRGPNYGYTF
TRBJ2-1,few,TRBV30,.,TGTGCCTGGAGTCTTAATGAGCAGTTCTTC,CAWSLNEQFF
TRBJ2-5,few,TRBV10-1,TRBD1,TGCGCCAGCAGTGAAAGTCCACAGGGGCGGGAGACCCAGTACTTC,CASSESPQGRETQYF
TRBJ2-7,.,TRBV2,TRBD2,TGTGCCAGCAGTCCCCCGGGACTAGCGGGGGATGGGTCCTACGAGCAGTACTTC,CASSPPGLAGDGSYEQYF
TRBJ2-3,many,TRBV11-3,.,TGTGCCAGCAGCTTAGGCGGTAGCACAGATACGCAGTATTTT,CASSLGGSTDTQYF
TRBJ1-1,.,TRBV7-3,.,TGTGCCAGCAGCTTCGAGGGGAACACTGAAGCTTTCTTT,CASSFEGNTEAFF
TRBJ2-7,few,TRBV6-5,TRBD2,TGTGCCAGCAGTCCGTTTAGCGGGGGGTCCTACGAGCAGTACTTC,CASSPFSGGSYEQYF
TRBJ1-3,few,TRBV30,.,TGTGCCTGGAGTGTCCCGTTTTCCTCTGGAAACACCATATATTTT,CAWSVPFSSGNTIYF
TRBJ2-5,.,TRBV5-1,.,TGCGCCAGCAGCTTGGGGCCACAAGAGACCCAGTACTTC,CASSLGPQETQYF
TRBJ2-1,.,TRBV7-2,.,TGTGCCAGCAGCCGGAGCTCCTACAATGAGCAGTTCTTC,CASSRSSYNEQFF
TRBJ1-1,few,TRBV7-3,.,TGTGCCAGCAGATTAAACCGGGACACTGAAGCTTTCTTT,CASRLNRDTEAFF
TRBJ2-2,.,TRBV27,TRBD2,TGTGCCAGCACCTGGCGGGGGGCTACCGGGGAGCTGTTTTTT,CASTWRGATGELFF
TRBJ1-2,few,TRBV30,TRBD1,TGTGCCTGGAGTGTGCGGACAGGGACGACCTATGGCTACACCTTC,CAWSVRTGTTYGYTF
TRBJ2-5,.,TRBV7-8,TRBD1,TGTGCCAGCAGCTTGGACAGGAGATTCCAAGAGACCCAGTACTTC,CASSLDRRFQETQYF
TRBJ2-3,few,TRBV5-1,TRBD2,TGCGCCAGCAGCTTGGGGCGGGGGGGTTCAGATACGCAGTATTTT,CASSLGRGGSDTQYF
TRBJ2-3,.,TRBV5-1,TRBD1,TGCGCCAGCAGCTACGACAGGGCCAGCACAGATACGCAGTATTTT,CASSYDRASTDTQYF
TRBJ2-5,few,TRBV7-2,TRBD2,TGTGCCAGCAGCTTAGCGGGACTAGGCGAGACCCAGTACTTC,CASSLAGLGETQYF
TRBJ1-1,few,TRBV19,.,TGTGCCAGTAGCGGACAGCCATCGAACACTGAAGCTTTCTTT,CASSGQPSNTEAFF
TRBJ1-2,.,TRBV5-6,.,TGTGCCAGCAGCTTGCCAGCTAGGTATGGCTACACCTTC,CASSLPARYGYTF
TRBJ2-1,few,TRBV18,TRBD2,TGTGCCAGCTCACCATCATTCAGCGGGGGAGGGGATGAGCAGTTCTTC,CASSPSFSGGGDEQFF
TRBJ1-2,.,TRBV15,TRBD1,TGTGCCACCAGCAGAGCAGCGGGACAGGGGGCGAGTGGCTACACCTTC,CATSRAAGQGASGYTF
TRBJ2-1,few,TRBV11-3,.,TGTGCCAGCAGCTTAGGTATTAGCGGTTTCTACAATGAGCAGTTCTTC,CASSLGISGFYNEQFF
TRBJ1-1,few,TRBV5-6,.,TGTGCCAGCAGCCACAGGGTCAACACTGAAGCTTTCTTT,CASSHRVNTEAFF
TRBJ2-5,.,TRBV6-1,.,TGTGCCAGCAGTGGGCCGGGACTTGGAAAAGAGACCCAGTACTTC,CASSGPGLGKETQYF
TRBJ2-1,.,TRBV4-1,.,TGCGCCAGCAGCCACTCGGGGGGCCGGGAGCAGTTCTTC,CASSHSGGREQFF
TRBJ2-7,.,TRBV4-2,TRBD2,TGTGCCAGCAGCCCACAATCTAGCGGGAACTCCTACGAGCAGTACTTC,CASSPQSSGNSYEQYF
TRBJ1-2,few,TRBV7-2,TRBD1,TGTGCCAGCAGCGCAGGACAGGTTCCTGGCTACACCTTC,CASSAGQVPGYTF
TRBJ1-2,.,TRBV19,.,TGTGCCAGTAAAGAGGGTAACTATGGCTACACCTTC,CASKEGNYGYTF
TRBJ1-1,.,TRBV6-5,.,TGTGCCAGCAGTGAACGGGGAATGAACACTGAAGCTTTCTTT,CASSERGMNTEAFF
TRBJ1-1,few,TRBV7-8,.,TGTGCCAGCAGCCCCCGGGGAGGGACGAACACTGAAGCTTTCTTT,CASSPRGGTNTEAFF
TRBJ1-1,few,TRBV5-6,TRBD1,TGTGCCAGCAGCTCCTGGGGTGCAGGGGGCGAAGGCACTGAAGCTTTCTTT,CASSSWGAGGEGTEAFF